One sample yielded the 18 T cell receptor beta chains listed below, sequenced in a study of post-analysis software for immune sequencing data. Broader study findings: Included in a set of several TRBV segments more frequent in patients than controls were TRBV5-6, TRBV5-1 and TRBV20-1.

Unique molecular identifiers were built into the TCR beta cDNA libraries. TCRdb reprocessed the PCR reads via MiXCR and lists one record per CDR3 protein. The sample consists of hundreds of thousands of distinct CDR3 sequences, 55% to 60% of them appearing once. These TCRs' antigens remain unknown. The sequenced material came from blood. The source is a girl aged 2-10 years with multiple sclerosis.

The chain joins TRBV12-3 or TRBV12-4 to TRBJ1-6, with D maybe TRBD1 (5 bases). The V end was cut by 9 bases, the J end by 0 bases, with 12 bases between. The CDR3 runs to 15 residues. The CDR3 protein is CARFTGGSYNSPLHF. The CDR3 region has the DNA TGTGCCAGATTCACGGGGGGCTCCTATAATTCACCCCTCCACTTT.

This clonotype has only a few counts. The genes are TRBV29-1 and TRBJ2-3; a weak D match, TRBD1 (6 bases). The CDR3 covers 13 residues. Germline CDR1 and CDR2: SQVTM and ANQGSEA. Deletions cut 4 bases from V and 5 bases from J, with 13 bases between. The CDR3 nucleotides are TGCAGCGTTGGCGGACAGTTCGGAGATACGCAGTATTTT. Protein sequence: CSVGGQFGDTQYF.

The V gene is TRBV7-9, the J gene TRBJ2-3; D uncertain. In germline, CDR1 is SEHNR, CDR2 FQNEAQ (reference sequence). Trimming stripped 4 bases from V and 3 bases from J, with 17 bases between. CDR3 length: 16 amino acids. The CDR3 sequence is CASSSSTGERTDTQYF. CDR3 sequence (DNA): TGTGCCAGCAGCTCAAGTACCGGAGAGAGGACAGATACGCAGTATTTT.

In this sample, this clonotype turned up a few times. CDR3 sequence (DNA): TGCGCCAGCGGCTCCGGACTAGCGGAGGGAGATACGCAGTATTTT. Translated: CASGSGLAEGDTQYF. The J gene is TRBJ2-3, the V gene TRBV5-1; the match to TRBD2 covers 10 bases. The CDR3 contains 15 residues. Germline values: CDR1 SGHRS, CDR2 YFSETQ. The ends lost 7 bases at V and 5 bases at J; junction bases unmatched: 10.

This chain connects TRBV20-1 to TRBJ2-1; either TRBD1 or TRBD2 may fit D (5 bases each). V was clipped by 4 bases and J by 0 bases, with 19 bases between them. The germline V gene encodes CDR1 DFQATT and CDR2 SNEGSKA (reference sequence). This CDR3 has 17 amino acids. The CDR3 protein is CSATLFGGHSSYNEQFF. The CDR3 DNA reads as TGCAGTGCTACCCTTTTTGGGGGTCATAGCTCCTACAATGAGCAGTTCTTC.

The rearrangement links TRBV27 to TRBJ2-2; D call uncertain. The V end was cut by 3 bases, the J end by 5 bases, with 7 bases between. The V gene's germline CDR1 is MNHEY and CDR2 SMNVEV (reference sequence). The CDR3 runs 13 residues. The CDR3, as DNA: TGTGCCAGCAGTTTCAGAGAGACCGGGGAGCTGTTTTTT. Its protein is CASSFRETGELFF.

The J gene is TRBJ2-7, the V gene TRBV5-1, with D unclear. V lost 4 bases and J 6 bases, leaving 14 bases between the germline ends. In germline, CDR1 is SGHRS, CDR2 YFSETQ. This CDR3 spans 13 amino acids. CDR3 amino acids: CASSLDLGAEQYF. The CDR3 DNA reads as TGCGCCAGCAGCCTGGACCTAGGCGCCGAGCAGTACTTC.

The CDR3 reads CSVDVPNTEAFF. CDR3 bases: TGCAGCGTTGACGTTCCGAACACTGAAGCTTTCTTT. This chain links TRBV29-1 with TRBJ1-1; D call uncertain. The CDR3 is 12 amino acids. CDR1 is SQVTM, CDR2 ANQGSEA, per germline. Trimming took 3 bases from V and 1 from J, leaving 6 bases between them.

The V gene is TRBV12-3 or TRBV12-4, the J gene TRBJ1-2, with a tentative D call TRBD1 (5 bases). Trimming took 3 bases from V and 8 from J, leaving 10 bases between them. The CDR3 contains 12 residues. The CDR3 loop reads CASSFSRTGYTF. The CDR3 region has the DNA TGTGCCAGCAGTTTTAGTCGGACAGGCTACACCTTC.

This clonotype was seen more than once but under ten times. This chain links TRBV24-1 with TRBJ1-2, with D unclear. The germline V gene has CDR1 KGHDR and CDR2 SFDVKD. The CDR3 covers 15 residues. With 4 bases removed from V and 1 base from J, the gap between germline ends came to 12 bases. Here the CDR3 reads CATSDSGLINYGYTF. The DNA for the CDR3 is TGTGCCACCAGTGACTCAGGTCTGATTAACTATGGCTACACCTTC.

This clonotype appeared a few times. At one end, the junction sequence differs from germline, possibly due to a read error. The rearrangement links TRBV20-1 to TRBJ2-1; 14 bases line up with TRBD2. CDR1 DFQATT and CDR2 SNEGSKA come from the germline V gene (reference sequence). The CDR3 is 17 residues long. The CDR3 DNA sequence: TGCAGTACTAGAGATGGGACTAGCGGGAGCTACTACAATGAGCAGTTCTTC. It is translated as CSTRDGTSGSYYNEQFF.

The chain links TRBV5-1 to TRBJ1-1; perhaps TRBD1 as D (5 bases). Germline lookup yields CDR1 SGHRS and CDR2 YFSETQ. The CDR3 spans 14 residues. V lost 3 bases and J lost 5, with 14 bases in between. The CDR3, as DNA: TGCGCCAGCAGCTCCTGGGACCCGGGGACTGAAGCTTTCTTT. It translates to CASSSWDPGTEAFF.

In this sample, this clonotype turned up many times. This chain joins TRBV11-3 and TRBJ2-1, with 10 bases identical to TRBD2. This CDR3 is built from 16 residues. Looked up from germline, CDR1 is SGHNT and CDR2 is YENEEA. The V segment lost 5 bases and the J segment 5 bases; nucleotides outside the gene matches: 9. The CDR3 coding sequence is TGTGCCAGCAGCCTGCTGACTAGCGGGTTAGACAATGAGCAGTTCTTC. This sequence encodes CASSLLTSGLDNEQFF.

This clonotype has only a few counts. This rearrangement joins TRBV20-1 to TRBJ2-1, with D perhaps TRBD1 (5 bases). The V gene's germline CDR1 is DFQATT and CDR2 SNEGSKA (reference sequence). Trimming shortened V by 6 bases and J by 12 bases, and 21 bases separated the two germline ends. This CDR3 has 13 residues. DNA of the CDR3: TGCAGTGCAATAAGGGGAAACCCGAGTGGGCAGTTCTTC. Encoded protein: CSAIRGNPSGQFF.

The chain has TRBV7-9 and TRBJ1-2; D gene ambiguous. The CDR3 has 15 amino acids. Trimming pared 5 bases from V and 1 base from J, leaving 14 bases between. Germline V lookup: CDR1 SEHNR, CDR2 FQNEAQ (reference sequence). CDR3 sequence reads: CASSPSCGINYGYTF. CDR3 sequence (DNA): TGTGCCAGCAGCCCGTCCTGTGGGATTAACTATGGCTACACCTTC.

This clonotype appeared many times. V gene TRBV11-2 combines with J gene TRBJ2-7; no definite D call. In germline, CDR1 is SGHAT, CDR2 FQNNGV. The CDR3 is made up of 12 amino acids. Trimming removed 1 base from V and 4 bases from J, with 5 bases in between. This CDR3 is CASSLGKYEQYF. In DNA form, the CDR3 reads TGTGCCAGCAGCTTAGGCAAATACGAGCAGTACTTC.

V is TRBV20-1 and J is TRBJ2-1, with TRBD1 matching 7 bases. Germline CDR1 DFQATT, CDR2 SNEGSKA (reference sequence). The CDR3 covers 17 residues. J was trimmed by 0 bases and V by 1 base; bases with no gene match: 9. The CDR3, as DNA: TGCAGTGCTAGAGTATCCGGACAGGTGGACTCCTACAATGAGCAGTTCTTC. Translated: CSARVSGQVDSYNEQFF.

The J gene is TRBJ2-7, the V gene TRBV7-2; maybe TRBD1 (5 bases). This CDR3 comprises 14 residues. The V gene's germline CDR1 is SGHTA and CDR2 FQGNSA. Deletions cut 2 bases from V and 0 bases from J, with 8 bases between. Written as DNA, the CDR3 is TGTGCCAGCAGCTTAAAGGGGCACTCCTACGAGCAGTACTTC. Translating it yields CASSLKGHSYEQYF.